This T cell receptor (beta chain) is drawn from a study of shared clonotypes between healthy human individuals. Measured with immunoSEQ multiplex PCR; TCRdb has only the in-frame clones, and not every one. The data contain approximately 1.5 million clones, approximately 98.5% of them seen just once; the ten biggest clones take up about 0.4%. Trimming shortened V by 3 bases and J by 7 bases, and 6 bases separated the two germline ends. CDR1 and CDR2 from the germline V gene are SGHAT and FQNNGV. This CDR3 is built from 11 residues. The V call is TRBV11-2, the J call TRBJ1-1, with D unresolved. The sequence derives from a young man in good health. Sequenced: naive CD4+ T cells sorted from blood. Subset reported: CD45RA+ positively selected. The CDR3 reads CASSFRGEAFF. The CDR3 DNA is TGTGCCAGCAGCTTCCGGGGTGAAGCTTTCTTT.